Listed here are 2 T cell receptor beta chains from one sample, sequenced in a study of patients and donors after allogeneic stem cell transplantation. TCRdb processed the RT-PCR reads anew with MiXCR; each CDR3 protein has one entry. The repertoire holds fewer than 200,000 distinct CDR3 sequences, with approximately 28% as singletons. The sequencing input was blood, either unsorted or a sorted T cell fraction (not recorded which). These receptors all come from a human donor who was either an allogeneic HSCT recipient or a stem cell or donor lymphocyte infusion donor (not recorded which). It is not recorded whose cells these are; they may come from a transplant donor.

This clonotype was recorded a few times. J is TRBJ1-1 and V is TRBV15; 7 bases are shared with TRBD1. V shed 1 base, J shed 2 bases, and the junction held 4 bases outside the gene matches. Germline V gene data show CDR1 as LNHNV and CDR2 as YYDKDF (reference sequence). The CDR3 loop spans 15 amino acids. The CDR3 spells CATSRARQGNTEAFF. CDR3 DNA sequence: TGTGCCACCAGCAGAGCCCGACAGGGTAACACTGAAGCTTTCTTT.

The chain joins TRBV5-1 to TRBJ2-3; D gene uncertain. CDR3 length: 14 amino acids. Germline assignment: CDR1 SGHRS and CDR2 YFSETQ. Trimming removed 2 bases from V and 3 bases from J, with 10 bases in between. The CDR3 region is CASSFGSRTDTQYF. The CDR3 region has the DNA TGCGCCAGCAGCTTTGGCAGTCGGACAGATACGCAGTATTTT.